This record looks at one T cell receptor beta chain sequence and its context. What it recognizes is unknown. The data were taken from a study of T-cell memory formation after mild COVID-19. Overall study context: Each donor largely had its own TCR clusters. General study points: Researchers report contracting CD4+ clones mostly in CM and EM, with CD8+ clones in EMRA. Whereas later expanders leaned CD4+, clones contracting day 15 to 85 showed a balanced CD4/CD8 makeup. The finding that pre-infection memory included some responding clones suggested that cross-reactive memory joined.

One entry per CDR3 protein, called by TCRdb with MiXCR from the 5' RACE reads. The data show roughly 400,000 distinct CDR3 sequences, around 17% seen once. CDR1 and CDR2 (germline): SEHNR, FQNEAQ (reference sequence). The CDR3 covers 13 residues. Trimming removed 1 base from V and 9 bases from J, with 9 bases in between. Specimen: PBMCs or a T cell subset sorted from them (not recorded which). The clonotype originates from a man in his late teens or twenties who had mild COVID-19 (a few samples of this study predate the infection). Cell type and time point are not known. V gene TRBV7-9 combines with J gene TRBJ2-2, with D possibly TRBD1 on 5 matching bases. The CDR3 DNA sequence: TGTGCCAGCAGCTTAGAATGGGGCCGGGAGCTGTTTTTT. It translates to CASSLEWGRELFF.